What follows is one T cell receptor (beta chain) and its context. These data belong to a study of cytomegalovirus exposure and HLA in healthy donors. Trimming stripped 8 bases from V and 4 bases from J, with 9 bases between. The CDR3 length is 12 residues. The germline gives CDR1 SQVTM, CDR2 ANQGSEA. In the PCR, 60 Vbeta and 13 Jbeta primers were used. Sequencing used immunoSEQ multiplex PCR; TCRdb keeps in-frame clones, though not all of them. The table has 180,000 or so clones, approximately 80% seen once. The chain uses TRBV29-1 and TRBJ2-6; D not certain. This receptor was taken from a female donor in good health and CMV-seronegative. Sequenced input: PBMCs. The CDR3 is CSSRSGANVLTF. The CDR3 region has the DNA TGCAGCTCGAGGTCGGGGGCCAACGTCCTGACTTTC.